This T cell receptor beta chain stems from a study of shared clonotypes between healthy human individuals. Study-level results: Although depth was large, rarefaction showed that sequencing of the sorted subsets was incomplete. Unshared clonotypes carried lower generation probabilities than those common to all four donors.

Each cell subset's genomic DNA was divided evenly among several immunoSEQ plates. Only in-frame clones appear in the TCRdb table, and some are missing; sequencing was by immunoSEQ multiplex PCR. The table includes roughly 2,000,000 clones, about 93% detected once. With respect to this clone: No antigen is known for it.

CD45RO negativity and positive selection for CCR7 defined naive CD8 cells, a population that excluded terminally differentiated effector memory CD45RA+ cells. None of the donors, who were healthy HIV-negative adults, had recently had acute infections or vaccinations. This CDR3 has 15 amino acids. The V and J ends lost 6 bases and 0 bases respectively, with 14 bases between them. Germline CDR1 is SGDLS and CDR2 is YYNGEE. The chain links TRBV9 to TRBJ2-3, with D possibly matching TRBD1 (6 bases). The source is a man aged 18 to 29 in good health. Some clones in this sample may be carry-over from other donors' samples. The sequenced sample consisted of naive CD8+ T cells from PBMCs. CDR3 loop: CASTRGGASTDTQYF. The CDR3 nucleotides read TGTGCCAGCACCAGAGGGGGAGCTAGCACAGATACGCAGTATTTT.